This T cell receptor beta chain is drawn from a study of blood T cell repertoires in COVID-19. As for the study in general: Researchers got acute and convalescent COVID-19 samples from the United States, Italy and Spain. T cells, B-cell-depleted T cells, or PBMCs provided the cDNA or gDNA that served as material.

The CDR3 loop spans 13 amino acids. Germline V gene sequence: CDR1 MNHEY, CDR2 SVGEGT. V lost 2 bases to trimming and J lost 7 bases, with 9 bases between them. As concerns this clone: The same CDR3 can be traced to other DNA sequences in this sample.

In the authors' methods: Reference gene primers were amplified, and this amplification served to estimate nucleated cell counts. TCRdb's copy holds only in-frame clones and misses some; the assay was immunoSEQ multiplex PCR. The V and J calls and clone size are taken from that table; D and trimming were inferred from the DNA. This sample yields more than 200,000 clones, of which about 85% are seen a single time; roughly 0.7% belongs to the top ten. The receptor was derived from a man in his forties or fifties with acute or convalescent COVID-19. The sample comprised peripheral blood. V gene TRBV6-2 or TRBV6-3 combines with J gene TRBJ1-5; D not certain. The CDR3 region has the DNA TGTGCCAGCAGTTACGGTCAGCGACAGCCCCAGCATTTT. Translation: CASSYGQRQPQHF.